This is a list of T cell receptor beta chains from one sample in a study of T cells after yellow fever vaccination. TCRdb processed the 5' RACE reads anew with MiXCR; each CDR3 protein has one entry. The sample has about 350,000 distinct CDR3 sequences, around an eighth seen once; the top ten hold approximately 3.4%. The source material was CD4+ T cells sorted from PBMCs, sampled 15 days after the yellow fever booster vaccination. These receptors originate from a man aged 18 to 29 who received the YFV17D yellow fever vaccine. Each CDR3 is given with its conserved first and last residue. A D gene is named only where the DNA matches it firmly. Some rows mark clone size as missing; the rest say once, few, many or name a class of expanded clone.

clone size: -
D gene: -
V gene: TRBV20-1
J gene: TRBJ2-5
CDR3 DNA: TGCAGTGCTAGAGATGTGCAGGGAGGTCAAGAGACCCAGTACTTC
CDR3 protein: CSARDVQGGQETQYF

clone size: few
D gene: TRBD2
V gene: TRBV5-4
J gene: TRBJ2-1
CDR3 DNA: TGTGCCAGCAGGCGCGGAGCGGGGGGGATCAATGAGCAGTTCTTC
CDR3 protein: CASRRGAGGINEQFF

clone size: -
D gene: -
V gene: TRBV12-3/TRBV12-4
J gene: TRBJ1-1
CDR3 DNA: TGTGCCAGCAGCCGAACAGCTACTGAAGCTTTCTTT
CDR3 protein: CASSRTATEAFF

clone size: -
D gene: -
V gene: TRBV20-1
J gene: TRBJ2-2
CDR3 DNA: TGCAGTGCTAGAGATATGGGGGAAAGAGCGAACACCGGGGAGCTGTTTTTT
CDR3 protein: CSARDMGERANTGELFF

clone size: few
D gene: -
V gene: TRBV7-2
J gene: TRBJ1-5
CDR3 DNA: TGTGCCAGCAGCCCGTTCAATCAGCCCCAGCATTTT
CDR3 protein: CASSPFNQPQHF

clone size: few
D gene: -
V gene: TRBV5-1
J gene: TRBJ2-1
CDR3 DNA: TGCGCCAGCACCAAGGGCGGGGCGAGGACCAAACAGGGTGAGCAGTTCTTC
CDR3 protein: CASTKGGARTKQGEQFF

clone size: few
D gene: TRBD2
V gene: TRBV5-1
J gene: TRBJ2-1
CDR3 DNA: TGCGCCAGCAGCTCCAGAGCGGGGGGGCACAATGAGCAGTTCTTC
CDR3 protein: CASSSRAGGHNEQFF

clone size: -
D gene: -
V gene: TRBV7-2
J gene: TRBJ2-5
CDR3 DNA: TGTGCCAGCAGCTTAGACGGGGGCAGACAAGAGACCCAGTACTTC
CDR3 protein: CASSLDGGRQETQYF

clone size: few
D gene: -
V gene: TRBV18
J gene: TRBJ2-1
CDR3 DNA: TGTGCCAGCGTTCACCCGGACAGAGGTAGCAATGAGCAGTTCTTC
CDR3 protein: CASVHPDRGSNEQFF

clone size: few
D gene: -
V gene: TRBV4-1
J gene: TRBJ1-5
CDR3 DNA: TGCGCCAGCAGCCAAGTTCTGGGGAATCAGCCCCAGCATTTT
CDR3 protein: CASSQVLGNQPQHF

clone size: -
D gene: -
V gene: TRBV4-3
J gene: TRBJ2-7
CDR3 DNA: TGCGCCAGCAGCCAATCCGGGACCAGCGCCGAGCAGTACTTC
CDR3 protein: CASSQSGTSAEQYF

clone size: few
D gene: -
V gene: TRBV7-3
J gene: TRBJ2-3
CDR3 DNA: TGTGCCAGCAGCTTAACAAAGCTGGATACGCAGTATTTT
CDR3 protein: CASSLTKLDTQYF

clone size: few
D gene: -
V gene: TRBV18
J gene: TRBJ1-1
CDR3 DNA: TGTGCCAGCTCACCACCGGGTCCAGGGGCTTTGGTGAACACTGAAGCTTTCTTT
CDR3 protein: CASSPPGPGALVNTEAFF

clone size: many
D gene: TRBD2
V gene: TRBV7-6
J gene: TRBJ2-5
CDR3 DNA: TGTGCCAGCAGCTTGACTAGCGGGTACGAAGAGACCCAGTACTTC
CDR3 protein: CASSLTSGYEETQYF

clone size: many
D gene: -
V gene: TRBV2
J gene: TRBJ2-1
CDR3 DNA: TGTGCCAGCAGTGTCCTAGCTATTTATGAGCAGTTCTTC
CDR3 protein: CASSVLAIYEQFF

clone size: -
D gene: TRBD2
V gene: TRBV5-1
J gene: TRBJ2-5
CDR3 DNA: TGCGCCAGCAGCTTGGGCCCCAGCGGGGGTGGGGAGACCCAGTACTTC
CDR3 protein: CASSLGPSGGGETQYF

clone size: many
D gene: -
V gene: TRBV7-2
J gene: TRBJ2-7
CDR3 DNA: TGTGCCAGCAGCTTAGGGCTGGGCTACGAGCAGTACTTC
CDR3 protein: CASSLGLGYEQYF

clone size: -
D gene: -
V gene: TRBV5-5
J gene: TRBJ1-2
CDR3 DNA: TGTGCCAGCAGCCCCCAGGGGCCGAACTATGGCTACACCTTC
CDR3 protein: CASSPQGPNYGYTF

clone size: few
D gene: -
V gene: TRBV12-3/TRBV12-4
J gene: TRBJ1-5
CDR3 DNA: TGTGCCAGCAGCAAGCAGTCAGTTAGCAATCAGCCCCAGCATTTT
CDR3 protein: CASSKQSVSNQPQHF

clone size: few
D gene: -
V gene: TRBV12-3/TRBV12-4
J gene: TRBJ1-5
CDR3 DNA: TGTGCCAGCAGTTTAGGAGGGGGTGGTCAGCCCCAGCATTTT
CDR3 protein: CASSLGGGGQPQHF

clone size: few
D gene: TRBD1
V gene: TRBV7-2
J gene: TRBJ2-5
CDR3 DNA: TGTGCCAGCAGGCGGGCGACAGGGGATCTAGAGACCCAGTACTTC
CDR3 protein: CASRRATGDLETQYF

clone size: -
D gene: TRBD1
V gene: TRBV11-2
J gene: TRBJ1-3
CDR3 DNA: TGTGCCAGCAGCCCAGACAGGGGGCCCACTACTGGAAACACCATATATTTT
CDR3 protein: CASSPDRGPTTGNTIYF

clone size: -
D gene: TRBD2
V gene: TRBV20-1
J gene: TRBJ2-1
CDR3 DNA: TGCAGTGCTAGGGGACGGGGGGGCTCCAATGAGCAGTTCTTC
CDR3 protein: CSARGRGGSNEQFF

clone size: many
D gene: TRBD1
V gene: TRBV10-3
J gene: TRBJ1-2
CDR3 DNA: TGTGCCATCACCGAGGGACAGGGTGGCTACACCTTC
CDR3 protein: CAITEGQGGYTF

clone size: -
D gene: -
V gene: TRBV18
J gene: TRBJ1-5
CDR3 DNA: TGTGCCAGCTCCCCGACCGGGGAATGGAGGCAGCCCCAGCATTTT
CDR3 protein: CASSPTGEWRQPQHF

clone size: few
D gene: TRBD2
V gene: TRBV7-9
J gene: TRBJ2-7
CDR3 DNA: TGTGCCAGCAGTCCGACTAGCAAGGGATCCTACGAGCAGTACTTC
CDR3 protein: CASSPTSKGSYEQYF

clone size: -
D gene: -
V gene: TRBV29-1
J gene: TRBJ2-1
CDR3 DNA: TGCAGCGTTGGTGGAGGTAGCGAGCAGTTCTTC
CDR3 protein: CSVGGGSEQFF

clone size: few
D gene: TRBD1
V gene: TRBV19
J gene: TRBJ2-3
CDR3 DNA: TGTGCCAGTTCGGAACAGGGGGCCCGCACAGATACGCAGTATTTT
CDR3 protein: CASSEQGARTDTQYF

clone size: -
D gene: -
V gene: TRBV7-9
J gene: TRBJ2-3
CDR3 DNA: TGTGCCAGCAGCTTACTTTCAGATACGCAGTATTTT
CDR3 protein: CASSLLSDTQYF

clone size: -
D gene: -
V gene: TRBV30
J gene: TRBJ2-5
CDR3 DNA: TGTGCCTGGAGTTTAACGTACCAAGAGACCCAGTACTTC
CDR3 protein: CAWSLTYQETQYF

clone size: -
D gene: TRBD2
V gene: TRBV14
J gene: TRBJ2-5
CDR3 DNA: TGTGCCAGCAGCCAAGGGAATCTTCCGGGAGGGGAAGAGACCCAGTACTTC
CDR3 protein: CASSQGNLPGGEETQYF

clone size: -
D gene: -
V gene: TRBV10-3
J gene: TRBJ1-2
CDR3 DNA: TGTGCCAGCGGGACACAGAACTATGGCTACACCTTC
CDR3 protein: CASGTQNYGYTF

clone size: -
D gene: -
V gene: TRBV14
J gene: TRBJ1-1
CDR3 DNA: TGTGCCAGCAGCCAAGCCCATCGCGGGGGAATGAACACTGAAGCTTTCTTT
CDR3 protein: CASSQAHRGGMNTEAFF

clone size: few
D gene: TRBD2
V gene: TRBV7-9
J gene: TRBJ2-1
CDR3 DNA: TGTGCCACCCTTCGGGGGGGGGGGCCTAATGAGCAGTTCTTC
CDR3 protein: CATLRGGGPNEQFF

clone size: few
D gene: TRBD1
V gene: TRBV14
J gene: TRBJ2-2
CDR3 DNA: TGTGCCAGCAGTTTCACAGGGGCCGGGGAGCTGTTTTTT
CDR3 protein: CASSFTGAGELFF

clone size: few
D gene: -
V gene: TRBV7-9
J gene: TRBJ2-2
CDR3 DNA: TGTGCCAGCAGCTTAGCAGGGATCGGGGAGCTGTTTTTT
CDR3 protein: CASSLAGIGELFF

clone size: -
D gene: TRBD1
V gene: TRBV10-3
J gene: TRBJ2-1
CDR3 DNA: TGTGCCACAGGGACAGATATTAACAATGAGCAGTTCTTC
CDR3 protein: CATGTDINNEQFF

clone size: few
D gene: -
V gene: TRBV7-2
J gene: TRBJ1-1
CDR3 DNA: TGTGCCAGCAGCACAACAGGGTGGGGCACTGAAGCTTTCTTT
CDR3 protein: CASSTTGWGTEAFF

clone size: few
D gene: TRBD1
V gene: TRBV28
J gene: TRBJ1-4
CDR3 DNA: TGTGCCAGCAGTTCCCTCGGGACAGAAAATGAAAAACTGTTTTTT
CDR3 protein: CASSSLGTENEKLFF

clone size: -
D gene: -
V gene: TRBV7-2
J gene: TRBJ1-1
CDR3 DNA: TGTGCCAGCAGCTTAACGCAGGGGAACACTGAAGCTTTCTTT
CDR3 protein: CASSLTQGNTEAFF

clone size: few
D gene: -
V gene: TRBV2
J gene: TRBJ1-5
CDR3 DNA: TGTGCCAGCAGTGCTTTGCGGCCGGAGCCCCAGCATTTT
CDR3 protein: CASSALRPEPQHF

clone size: -
D gene: TRBD2
V gene: TRBV15
J gene: TRBJ2-1
CDR3 DNA: TGTGCCACCAGCAGAGATATGGCTAGCGGGTACAATGAGCAGTTCTTC
CDR3 protein: CATSRDMASGYNEQFF

clone size: -
D gene: -
V gene: TRBV7-2
J gene: TRBJ1-5
CDR3 DNA: TGTGCCAGCACTCAGATGGGGGGGGTTAATCAGCCCCAGCATTTT
CDR3 protein: CASTQMGGVNQPQHF

clone size: few
D gene: TRBD2
V gene: TRBV7-2
J gene: TRBJ2-5
CDR3 DNA: TGTGCCAGCAGCCGGACTAGCGGGGGGCCGCCTGGGGCCCAGTACTTC
CDR3 protein: CASSRTSGGPPGAQYF

clone size: few
D gene: -
V gene: TRBV7-3
J gene: TRBJ1-3
CDR3 DNA: TGTGCCAGCAGCCCTGGAGGCGGCGCTGGAAACACCATATATTTT
CDR3 protein: CASSPGGGAGNTIYF

clone size: -
D gene: -
V gene: TRBV6-5
J gene: TRBJ1-2
CDR3 DNA: TGTGCCAGCAGTTACTCGGGAGGGGAAGACTCCAACTATGGCTACACCTTC
CDR3 protein: CASSYSGGEDSNYGYTF

clone size: many
D gene: -
V gene: TRBV12-3/TRBV12-4
J gene: TRBJ2-5
CDR3 DNA: TGTGCCAGCAGTTTCCAGGTGGAGACCCAGTACTTC
CDR3 protein: CASSFQVETQYF

clone size: few
D gene: -
V gene: TRBV5-8
J gene: TRBJ1-5
CDR3 DNA: TGTGCCAGCAGCCCGGCCTCGGGGGACGGTCAGCCCCAGCATTTT
CDR3 protein: CASSPASGDGQPQHF

clone size: few
D gene: -
V gene: TRBV6-5
J gene: TRBJ1-1
CDR3 DNA: TGTGCCGCCAGACAGTTTCAGAACACTGAAGCTTTCTTT
CDR3 protein: CAARQFQNTEAFF

clone size: many
D gene: TRBD2
V gene: TRBV7-6
J gene: TRBJ2-1
CDR3 DNA: TGTGCCAGCAGCTCAACTTTACTAGCGGGGGGTCTGAATGAGCAGTTCTTC
CDR3 protein: CASSSTLLAGGLNEQFF

clone size: few
D gene: TRBD2
V gene: TRBV3-1
J gene: TRBJ2-5
CDR3 DNA: TGTGCCAGCAAGGGACTAGCGCAAGAGACCCAGTACTTC
CDR3 protein: CASKGLAQETQYF

clone size: -
D gene: -
V gene: TRBV6-1
J gene: TRBJ1-1
CDR3 DNA: TGTGCCAGCAGATACACTGAAGCTTTCTTT
CDR3 protein: CASRYTEAFF

clone size: few
D gene: TRBD2
V gene: TRBV12-3/TRBV12-4
J gene: TRBJ2-3
CDR3 DNA: TGTGCCAGCAGTCCGCCGGGGGGGCGCAGTGATACGCAGTATTTT
CDR3 protein: CASSPPGGRSDTQYF

clone size: -
D gene: -
V gene: TRBV24-1
J gene: TRBJ2-1
CDR3 DNA: TGTGCCACCAGCGATACGTCCGGGACTGCCCCCTATGAGCAGTTCTTC
CDR3 protein: CATSDTSGTAPYEQFF

clone size: -
D gene: TRBD1
V gene: TRBV5-1
J gene: TRBJ1-3
CDR3 DNA: TGCGCCAGCAGGGCCGGGACAGCTTTCTCTGGAAACACCATATATTTT
CDR3 protein: CASRAGTAFSGNTIYF

clone size: -
D gene: TRBD2
V gene: TRBV2
J gene: TRBJ2-5
CDR3 DNA: TGTGCCAGCAGTGTAGCCCTAGCGGGGGAGGAGACCCAGTACTTC
CDR3 protein: CASSVALAGEETQYF